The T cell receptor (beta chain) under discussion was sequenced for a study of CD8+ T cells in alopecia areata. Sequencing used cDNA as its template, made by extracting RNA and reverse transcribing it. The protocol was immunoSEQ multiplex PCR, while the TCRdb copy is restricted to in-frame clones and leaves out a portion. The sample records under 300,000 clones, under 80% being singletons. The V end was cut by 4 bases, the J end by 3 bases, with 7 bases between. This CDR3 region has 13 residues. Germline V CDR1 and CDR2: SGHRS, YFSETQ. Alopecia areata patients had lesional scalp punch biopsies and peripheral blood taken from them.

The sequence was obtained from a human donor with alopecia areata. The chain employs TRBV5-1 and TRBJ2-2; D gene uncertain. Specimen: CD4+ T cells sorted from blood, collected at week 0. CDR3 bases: TGCGCCAGCAGCGCCGTTTACACCGGGGAGCTGTTTTTT. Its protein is CASSAVYTGELFF.